The 7 T cell receptor beta chains below come from one sample, sequenced in a study of T-cell reconstitution after alpha-beta-depleted transplantation in children. Preparation of the TCRbeta library was carried out with unique molecular identifiers. TCRdb reprocessed the PCR reads via MiXCR and lists one record per CDR3 protein. The sample includes approximately 9,000 distinct CDR3 sequences, over 11% of them seen just once. The sequencing used PBMCs, mostly from graft donor cells, collected 60 days after TCRalphabeta/CD19-depleted stem cell transplant. These receptors were obtained from a male patient aged 5 to 17 who had a stem cell transplant for acute lymphoblastic leukemia, so the T cells may come from the graft donor.

This clonotype has more than one count but fewer than ten. This sequence joins TRBV13 and TRBJ2-1; D might be TRBD2 (6 bases). The V end was cut by 1 base, the J end by 9 bases, with 7 bases between. The germline gives CDR1 PRHDT, CDR2 FYEKMQ (reference sequence). This CDR3 spans 12 amino acids. The CDR3 protein is CASSLEGGEQFF. In nucleotides, the CDR3 is TGTGCCAGCAGCTTAGAGGGAGGTGAGCAGTTCTTC. The full variable domain, completed using reference TRBV13 and TRBJ2-1, is AAGVIQSPRHLIKEKRETATLKCYPIPRHDTVYWYQQGPGQDPQFLISFYEKMQSDKGSIPDRFSAQQFSDYHSELNMSSLELGDSALYFCASSLEGGEQFFGPGTRLTVL.

This clonotype has at least ten counts. The chain links TRBV6-1 to TRBJ2-5; D is possibly TRBD1 or TRBD2 (6 bases each). Trimming removed 6 bases at V and 5 bases at J, with 13 bases between. CDR3 length: 13 residues. CDR1 and CDR2 from the germline V gene are MNHNS and SASEGT. CDR3: CASSFRGDETQYF. DNA for the CDR3: TGTGCCAGCAGCTTTAGGGGGGACGAGACCCAGTACTTC.

In this sample, this clonotype turned up many times. The rearrangement joins TRBV28 to TRBJ2-2; D possibly uses TRBD1 or TRBD2 (5 bases each). V lost 4 bases, J lost 1 base, and 13 bases lay in between. Germline V gene sequence: CDR1 MDHEN, CDR2 SYDVKM. CDR3 size: 16 residues. The CDR3 region is CASSSYEGLNTGELFF. The CDR3 DNA sequence: TGTGCCAGCAGTTCCTATGAGGGGTTGAACACCGGGGAGCTGTTTTTT.

This clonotype turned up a few times. The rearrangement links TRBV11-2 to TRBJ2-5; D gene ambiguous. Germline lookup yields CDR1 SGHAT and CDR2 FQNNGV. The CDR3 is 13 residues long. V was cut by 5 bases and J by 7 bases, with 14 bases left in between. The CDR3 is CASSPTPLGTQYF. The CDR3 DNA sequence: TGTGCCAGCAGCCCTACCCCTCTAGGGACCCAGTACTTC.

The genes are TRBV28 and TRBJ2-5, with 7 nucleotides matching TRBD1. There are 13 residues in the CDR3. V lost 9 bases and J lost 5; bases outside the gene matches: 9. Germline loops: CDR1 MDHEN, CDR2 SYDVKM. The CDR3 protein is CASKGQAWETQYF. The CDR3 region has the DNA TGTGCCAGTAAAGGACAGGCCTGGGAGACCCAGTACTTC.

This clonotype was recorded at least ten times. The gene calls are TRBV7-2 and TRBJ1-2; 9 positions match TRBD1. Germline trimming cut 3 bases from V and 7 bases from J; bases unmatched to any gene: 6. Germline V CDR1 and CDR2: SGHTA, FQGNSA. The CDR3 has 14 residues. CDR3 residues: CASSFVGQGRGYTF. The CDR3 DNA is TGTGCCAGCAGCTTCGTGGGACAGGGACGTGGCTACACCTTC.

This clonotype was recorded many times. This chain connects TRBV11-3 to TRBJ2-1, with TRBD1 matching over 9 bases. This CDR3 contains 14 residues. Unmatched junction bases numbered 5, after V lost 6 bases and J lost 5 bases. In germline, CDR1 is SGHNT, CDR2 YENEEA. The CDR3 region is CASRHRGPHNEQFF. The CDR3 DNA sequence: TGTGCCAGCAGGCACAGGGGGCCACACAATGAGCAGTTCTTC.